This TCR beta chain was identified in a study of blood T cell repertoires in COVID-19. The assay was immunoSEQ multiplex PCR, and TCRdb's table has in-frame clones only and misses some. There are 100,000 to 150,000 clones in the sample; around 76% occur only once, and about 6.3% lies in the top ten. This clone was found a few times. The CDR3 spans 16 residues. V dropped 5 bases and J dropped 0; count of bases not matched to a gene: 10. Germline loops: CDR1 ENHRY, CDR2 SYGVKD. The V and J genes are TRBV10-3 and TRBJ2-7, with 7 bases fitting TRBD2. This receptor was obtained from a man aged 80 or over with COVID-19, enrolled during active disease. Material: peripheral blood. The CDR3, as DNA: TGTGCCATCAGTCCCCCTGACTTAGCGGGCTCCTACGAGCAGTACTTC. As protein: CAISPPDLAGSYEQYF.